This passage covers 30 T cell receptor beta chains from one sample sequenced in a study of blood T cell repertoires in COVID-19. Libraries were prepared by immunoSEQ multiplex PCR; TCRdb keeps only in-frame clonotypes and omits some of them. The sample carries about 260,000 clones, 84% recorded once. The material sequenced was peripheral blood. The source is a man aged 60 to 75 with acute or convalescent COVID-19.

This clone appeared a single time. The V and J genes are TRBV24-1 and TRBJ2-1; TRBD2 might be the D (7 bases). This CDR3 is built from 13 residues. In germline, CDR1 is KGHDR, CDR2 SFDVKD. Trimming removed 9 bases from V and 8 bases from J, with 16 bases in between. The CDR3 DNA reads as TGTGCCACCGAGGGGGGGGAAAGGGATGAGCAGTTCTTC. This translates into CATEGGERDEQFF.

This chain connects TRBV2 to TRBJ1-5, with D possibly being TRBD1 (5 bases). CDR1 and CDR2 from the germline V gene are SNHLY and FYNNEI. The CDR3 spans 13 residues. The V and J ends lost 5 bases and 7 bases respectively, with 12 bases between them. This CDR3 is CASSNHPGQPQHF. The CDR3 DNA is TGTGCCAGCAGTAACCACCCAGGGCAGCCCCAGCATTTT. Full variable domain (missing parts from reference TRBV2 and TRBJ1-5): EPEVTQTPSHQVTQMGQEVILRCVPISNHLYFYWYRQILGQKVEFLVSFYNNEISEKSEIFDDQFSVERPDGSNFTLKIRSTKLEDSAMYFCASSNHPGQPQHFGDGTRLSIL.

The CDR3 nucleotides read TGTGCCAGCAGCCGGGTAGCGGGGGGGCAAGAGACCCAGTACTTC. The encoded protein is CASSRVAGGQETQYF. This chain links TRBV3-1 (or the pseudogene TRBV3-2) with TRBJ2-5, with 11 bases that match TRBD2. The CDR3 extends over 15 amino acids. Per germline, CDR1 LGHDT and CDR2 YNNKEL (reference sequence). V lost 4 bases to trimming and J lost 2 bases; unmatched junction nucleotides: 3.

V is TRBV28 and J is TRBJ2-7, with 7 bases identical to TRBD2. Looked up from germline, CDR1 is MDHEN and CDR2 is SYDVKM. The J segment lost 2 bases and the V segment lost 5 bases, leaving 6 bases of the junction unmatched. The CDR3 spans 14 residues. The CDR3 protein is CASSPHSGPYEQYF. Here the CDR3 DNA reads TGTGCCAGCAGTCCTCATAGCGGGCCCTACGAGCAGTACTTC. Looking up the rest from reference TRBV28 and TRBJ2-7 gives the full variable domain: DVKVTQSSRYLVKRTGEKVFLECVQDMDHENMFWYRQDPGLGLRLIYFSYDVKMKEKGDIPEGYSVSREKKERFSLILESASTNQTSMYLCASSPHSGPYEQYFGPGTRLTVT.

About this clone: The same CDR3 can be traced to other DNA sequences in this sample. J is TRBJ2-5 and V is TRBV5-8; 13 bases agree with TRBD2. CDR3 length equals 20 residues. The germline gives CDR1 SGHTS, CDR2 YDEGEE. J was trimmed by 3 bases and V by 4 bases; bases with no gene match: 18. DNA for the CDR3: TGTGCCAGCAGCCTGCACTACTACACCGGGACTAGCGGGGTTAAAGAGACCCAGTACTTC. It codes for CASSLHYYTGTSGVKETQYF.

The rearrangement links TRBV4-2 to TRBJ1-4; no firm D call. Trimming removed 4 bases at V and 0 bases at J, with 9 bases between. The germline gives CDR1 LGHNA, CDR2 YNFKEQ. CDR3 length: 15 amino acids. The DNA of the CDR3 is TGTGCCAGCAGCCGACACATTGCAACTAATGAAAAACTGTTTTTT. Encoded protein: CASSRHIATNEKLFF.

The rearrangement links TRBV15 to TRBJ2-1, with 13 nucleotides matching TRBD2. Germline CDR1 LNHNV, CDR2 YYDKDF (reference sequence). The CDR3 is 20 residues long. The V segment lost 0 bases and the J segment 4 bases; nucleotides outside the gene matches: 12. The CDR3 DNA sequence: TGTGCCACCAGCAGAGACCCCGGACTAGCGGGAGTAGGGCTATACAATGAGCAGTTCTTC. Translating it yields CATSRDPGLAGVGLYNEQFF.

V gene TRBV7-8 combines with J gene TRBJ1-4; 8 bases are a match to TRBD1. This CDR3 has 16 amino acids. CDR1 is SGHVS, CDR2 FQNEAQ, per germline. V shed 2 bases, J shed 5 bases, and the junction held 7 bases outside the gene matches. The CDR3 is CASSLTTGETNEKLFF. The CDR3 DNA reads as TGTGCCAGCAGCTTAACGACAGGGGAGACCAATGAAAAACTGTTTTTT.

The chain carries TRBV6-5 and TRBJ1-6; D is unclear. This CDR3 comprises 14 residues. The V gene's germline CDR1 is MNHEY and CDR2 SVGAGI. V was cut by 11 bases and J by 9 bases, with 20 bases left in between. CDR3 sequence reads: CASIRELRVSPLHF. DNA of the CDR3: TGTGCCTCTATCCGGGAGTTGAGGGTTTCACCCCTCCACTTT.

V usage is TRBV28 and J usage is TRBJ2-5; D possibly corresponds to TRBD2 (5 bases). This CDR3 spans 16 amino acids. The V end lost 7 bases, the J end lost 5 bases, and 23 bases lay between the germline ends. In germline, CDR1 is MDHEN, CDR2 SYDVKM. Here the CDR3 reads CASNSGGSGSRETQYF. As DNA, the CDR3 is TGTGCCAGCAACAGTGGTGGCTCGGGGTCGCGGGAGACCCAGTACTTC. The whole variable domain, filled in from reference TRBV28 and TRBJ2-5, reads DVKVTQSSRYLVKRTGEKVFLECVQDMDHENMFWYRQDPGLGLRLIYFSYDVKMKEKGDIPEGYSVSREKKERFSLILESASTNQTSMYLCASNSGGSGSRETQYFGPGTRLLVL.

CDR3 protein: CASSLLTTGPAGNEQFF. In nucleotides, the CDR3 is TGTGCCAGCAGTTTACTAACGACGGGACCAGCGGGCAATGAGCAGTTCTTC. The chain recombines TRBV27 with TRBJ2-1; D is perhaps TRBD2 (6 bases). Germline V gives CDR1 MNHEY, CDR2 SMNVEV (reference sequence). This CDR3 is 17 amino acids long. Trimming took 2 bases from V and 6 from J, leaving 20 bases between them.

The chain carries TRBV12-3 or TRBV12-4 and TRBJ1-2; TRBD1 agrees at 7 bases. J was trimmed by 3 bases and V by 6 bases; bases with no gene match: 4. This CDR3 contains 13 residues. Here the CDR3 DNA reads TGTGCCAGCAGCCCTACAGGGGACTATGGCTACACCTTC. Its translation is CASSPTGDYGYTF.

This sequence joins TRBV30 and TRBJ1-1, with TRBD1 matching over 7 bases. The CDR3 consists of 13 residues. Per germline, CDR1 GTSNPN and CDR2 SVGIG (reference sequence). V was clipped by 2 bases and J by 5 bases; unmatched bases: 5. DNA of the CDR3: TGTGCCTGGAGTTGGGGACAGAGTACTGAAGCTTTCTTT. Protein sequence: CAWSWGQSTEAFF.

The V call is TRBV5-6, the J call TRBJ2-5; 8 nucleotides align to TRBD1. This CDR3 has 13 residues. Germline V gives CDR1 SGHDT, CDR2 YYEEEE. The J segment lost 3 bases and the V segment lost 7 bases, leaving 5 bases of the junction unmatched. In DNA, the CDR3 is TGTGCCAGCGCAGAGGGACAGGAAGAGACCCAGTACTTC. Amino acid sequence: CASAEGQEETQYF.

The table lists this clone with a count of one. The chain combines TRBV9 with TRBJ2-2; 10 bases fit TRBD2. V shed 0 bases and J 4 bases; nucleotides not matched to a gene: 9. Germline V gene lookup returns CDR1 SGDLS and CDR2 YYNGEE. This CDR3 is built from 18 residues. The CDR3 DNA follows: TGTGCCAGCAGCGTAGCTTCTAGCGGGGGCCCCGGCACCGGGGAGCTGTTTTTT. Protein: CASSVASSGGPGTGELFF.

The genes are TRBV27 and TRBJ2-7; 7 bases map to TRBD2. The junction had 13 bases not matched to a gene; V was cut back by 2 bases and J by 0 bases. The CDR3 consists of 18 residues. Germline CDR1 and CDR2: MNHEY and SMNVEV (reference sequence). The CDR3 DNA sequence: TGTGCCAGCAGTTTAGTTGGTAGCGGGCACCCCTACTCCTACGAGCAGTACTTC. Protein product: CASSLVGSGHPYSYEQYF.

The chain uses TRBV9 and TRBJ2-2; 9 bases fit TRBD1. Trimming took 4 bases from V and 6 from J; bases not matched to a gene: 10. The CDR3 extends over 16 amino acids. The germline gives CDR1 SGDLS, CDR2 YYNGEE. CDR3 bases: TGTGCCAGCAGCTCTCCGGGACAGGGTCCGGCCGGGGAGCTGTTTTTT. This translates into CASSSPGQGPAGELFF.

This clone was observed a handful of times. The genes are TRBV10-1 and TRBJ2-7, with TRBD2 matching 7 bases. The CDR3 has 14 residues. J lost 2 bases, V lost 4 bases, and 5 bases had no gene match. The V gene's germline CDR1 is WNHNN and CDR2 SYGVQD (reference sequence). This chain's CDR3 is CASSVGGGAYEQYF. CDR3 coding DNA: TGCGCCAGCAGTGTGGGGGGAGGGGCCTACGAGCAGTACTTC.

The rearrangement joins TRBV6-4 to TRBJ2-7; 7 positions agree with TRBD2. This CDR3 region has 14 residues. Unmatched junction bases numbered 4, after V lost 2 bases and J lost 3 bases. CDR1 and CDR2 (germline): MRHNA, SNTAGT. CDR3 DNA: TGTGCCAGCAGTGACGTGGGGGGGAACTACGAGCAGTACTTC. Protein product: CASSDVGGNYEQYF.

This clone was seen only a few times. The gene calls are TRBV6-5 and TRBJ2-7, with TRBD2 matching 9 bases. The V and J ends lost 6 bases and 3 bases, in that order; junction bases with no gene match: 6. CDR1 MNHEY and CDR2 SVGAGI come from the germline V gene. The CDR3 spans 14 residues. The CDR3 DNA reads TGTGCCAGCAGCCACATGCGGGGGGGCTACGAGCAGTACTTC. It encodes CASSHMRGGYEQYF.

The gene calls are TRBV4-3 and TRBJ2-2; 8 nucleotides match TRBD2. From germline, CDR1 is LGHNA and CDR2 YSLEER. J gave up 1 base and V 0 bases, and 10 bases lay outside the gene matches. The CDR3 runs to 19 residues. The DNA of the CDR3 is TGCGCCAGCAGCCAAGAGGGGTTTTTCGCGGGAGGGAACACCGGGGAGCTGTTTTTT. Translating gives CASSQEGFFAGGNTGELFF.

The genes are TRBV4-2 and TRBJ1-2; TRBD1 matches at 7 bases. In germline, CDR1 is LGHNA, CDR2 YNFKEQ. This CDR3 comprises 14 residues. V lost 4 bases to trimming and J lost 3 bases; unmatched junction nucleotides: 5. In nucleotides, the CDR3 is TGTGCCAGCAGCCTAAACAGGGGCGACTATGGCTACACCTTC. Protein product: CASSLNRGDYGYTF.

In the case of this clone: Other DNA sequences within the sample encode an identical CDR3. This chain links TRBV27 with TRBJ1-3, with D perhaps TRBD1 (5 bases). The germline V gene encodes CDR1 MNHEY and CDR2 SMNVEV (reference sequence). Trimming removed 0 bases at V and 2 bases at J, with 8 bases between. The CDR3 consists of 15 residues. The CDR3 DNA reads TGTGCCAGCAGTTTATCGGCGGGGGCTGGAAACACCATATATTTT. Translated: CASSLSAGAGNTIYF.

V gene TRBV19 combines with J gene TRBJ2-5, with 8 bases lining up with TRBD2. This CDR3 contains 15 residues. The germline V gene has CDR1 LNHDA and CDR2 SQIVND (reference sequence). J lost 0 bases, V lost 10 bases, and 10 bases had no gene match. CDR3: CATRAGGGYQETQYF. CDR3 nucleotide sequence: TGTGCCACCCGAGCGGGCGGGGGGTACCAAGAGACCCAGTACTTC.

The V and J genes are TRBV19 and TRBJ1-5, with D tentatively TRBD1 (6 bases). The CDR3 length is 13 residues. Germline V gene data show CDR1 as LNHDA and CDR2 as SQIVND (reference sequence). The germline V and J ends were trimmed by 5 bases and 6 bases, with 11 bases remaining between them. CDR3 residues: CASSQQGSQPQHF. As DNA, the CDR3 is TGTGCCAGTAGTCAACAGGGAAGTCAGCCCCAGCATTTT.

The gene calls are TRBV10-3 and TRBJ2-1; 13 positions match TRBD2. Germline CDR1 is ENHRY and CDR2 is SYGVKD. The CDR3 sequence is 19 residues long. The trim removed 3 bases at V and 5 bases at J, leaving 13 bases unmatched. The CDR3 DNA sequence: TGTGCCATCAGTGATGGGTGGGTGACTAGCGGGGGGATCGACAATGAGCAGTTCTTC. Translating it yields CAISDGWVTSGGIDNEQFF.

The chain is built from TRBV27 and TRBJ1-6; 8 nucleotides align to TRBD1. In germline, CDR1 is MNHEY, CDR2 SMNVEV (reference sequence). This CDR3 spans 13 amino acids. V dropped 10 bases and J dropped 7; count of bases not matched to a gene: 6. CDR3 region: CATRTGNNSPLHF. CDR3 nucleotide sequence: TGTGCCACACGGACAGGGAACAATTCACCCCTCCACTTT.

This rearrangement joins TRBV3-1 (or the pseudogene TRBV3-2) to TRBJ2-7; a possible D gene is TRBD1 (6 bases). Germline V lookup: CDR1 LGHDT, CDR2 YNNKEL (reference sequence). The CDR3 covers 17 residues. V lost 0 bases, J lost 2 bases, and 17 bases lay in between. CDR3 nucleotides: TGTGCCAGCAGCCAAGAAAGGGTCCGAGACAGGCCCTACGAGCAGTACTTC. Translated, it gives CASSQERVRDRPYEQYF.

This sequence joins TRBV6-5 and TRBJ2-3, with TRBD2 matching 8 bases. The CDR3 contains 15 residues. With 4 bases clipped from V and 3 bases from J, the junction kept 6 bases outside the gene matches. Germline CDR1 MNHEY, CDR2 SVGAGI. The CDR3 nucleotides read TGTGCCAGCAGTTCCGGGACTAGGGTGACAGATACGCAGTATTTT. It is translated as CASSSGTRVTDTQYF.

The gene calls are TRBV9 and TRBJ2-3; 10 bases match TRBD1. Germline values: CDR1 SGDLS, CDR2 YYNGEE. V shed 2 bases and J 0 bases; nucleotides not matched to a gene: 6. The CDR3 has 17 amino acids. CDR3 loop: CASSVRTGGRSTDTQYF. The CDR3, as DNA: TGTGCCAGCAGCGTCCGGACAGGGGGGCGAAGCACAGATACGCAGTATTTT.